This entry features one T cell receptor beta chain sequence. CDR3 length: 16 amino acids. The germline V gene has CDR1 SGHKS and CDR2 YYEKEE (reference sequence). The J segment lost 8 bases and the V segment lost 4 bases, leaving 12 bases of the junction unmatched. The source of the sample is a study of T-cell memory formation after mild COVID-19. With constant-segment primers, 5'RACE yielded cDNA libraries of TCR alpha and TCR beta that carried sample barcodes and UMIs. TCRdb redid the calling of the 5' RACE reads with MiXCR, one entry per CDR3 protein. Of around 320,000 distinct CDR3 sequences in the sample, 25% to 30% were seen once.

This sequence was found in an adult woman who had mild COVID-19 (a few samples of this study predate the infection). Cell type and time point are not known. Sequencing was done on a sample of PBMCs or a T cell subset sorted from them (not recorded which). The gene calls are TRBV5-5 and TRBJ2-1; TRBD1 agrees at 10 bases. The CDR3 nucleotides are TGTGCCAGCAGCCCCCGGGACAGGGGCTCCGGGTATGAGCAGTTCTTC. This encodes CASSPRDRGSGYEQFF.